This T cell receptor beta chain stems from a study of blood T cell repertoires in COVID-19. Study at large: Spain, Italy and the United States supplied samples that represented acute and convalescent COVID-19. PBMCs, B-cell-depleted T cells, or T cells provided the cDNA or gDNA that made up the material.

Original handling: The assay estimated nucleated cells by amplifying reference gene primers. Some clones are missing from TCRdb's copy, which holds only in-frame ones; the method was immunoSEQ multiplex PCR. Clone size and V and J calls were adopted from that table, with D and trimming inferred from the DNA. The data contain some 380,000 clones, approximately 77% of them singletons. The V gene end was trimmed by 2 bases and the J gene end by 4 bases; junction bases not matched to a gene: 5. Germline CDR1 MNHEY, CDR2 SVGAGI. CDR3 size: 14 residues. The receptor was derived from a human donor with acute or convalescent COVID-19. The donor label of this sample is uncertain. Input material: peripheral blood. The chain uses TRBV6-5 and TRBJ2-7, with 7 bases matching TRBD1. CDR3 residues: CASSYGQGEYEQYF. The CDR3 nucleotides read TGTGCCAGCAGTTACGGGCAGGGGGAGTACGAGCAGTACTTC.